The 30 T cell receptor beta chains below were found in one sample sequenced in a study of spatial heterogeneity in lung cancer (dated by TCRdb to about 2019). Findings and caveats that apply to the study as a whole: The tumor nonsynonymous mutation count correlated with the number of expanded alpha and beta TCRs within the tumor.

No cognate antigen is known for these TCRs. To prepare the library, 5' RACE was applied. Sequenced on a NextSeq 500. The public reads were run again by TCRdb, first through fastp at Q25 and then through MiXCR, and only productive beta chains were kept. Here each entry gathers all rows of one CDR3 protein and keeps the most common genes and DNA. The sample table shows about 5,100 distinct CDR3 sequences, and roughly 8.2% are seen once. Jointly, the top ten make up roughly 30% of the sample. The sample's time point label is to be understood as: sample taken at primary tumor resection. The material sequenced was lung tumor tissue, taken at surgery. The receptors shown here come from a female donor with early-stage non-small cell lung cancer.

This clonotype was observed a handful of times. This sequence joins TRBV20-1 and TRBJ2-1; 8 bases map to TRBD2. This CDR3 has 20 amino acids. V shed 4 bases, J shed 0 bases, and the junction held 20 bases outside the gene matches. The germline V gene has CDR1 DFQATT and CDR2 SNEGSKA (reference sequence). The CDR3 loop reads CSATPPGRGRPYYSYNEQFF. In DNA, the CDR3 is TGCAGTGCTACCCCACCGGGGCGCGGGAGGCCCTACTACTCCTACAATGAGCAGTTCTTC.

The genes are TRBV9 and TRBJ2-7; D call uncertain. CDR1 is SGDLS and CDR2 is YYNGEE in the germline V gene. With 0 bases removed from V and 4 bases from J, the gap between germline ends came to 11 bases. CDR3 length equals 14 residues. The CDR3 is CASSVGYGVYEQYF. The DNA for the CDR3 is TGTGCCAGCAGCGTAGGTTATGGGGTTTACGAGCAGTACTTC. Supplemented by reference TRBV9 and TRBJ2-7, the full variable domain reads DSGVTQTPKHLITATGQRVTLRCSPRSGDLSVYWYQQSLDQGLQFLIQYYNGEERAKGNILERFSAQQFPDLHSELNLSSLELGDSALYFCASSVGYGVYEQYFGPGTRLTVT.

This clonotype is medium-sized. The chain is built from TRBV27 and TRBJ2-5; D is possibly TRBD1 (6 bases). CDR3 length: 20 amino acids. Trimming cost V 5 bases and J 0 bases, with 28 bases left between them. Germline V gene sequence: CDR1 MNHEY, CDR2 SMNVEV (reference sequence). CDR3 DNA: TGTGCCAGCAGTCCCCTCAGAGGCAGGACAGTCCAACAGTACCAAGAGACCCAGTACTTC. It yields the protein CASSPLRGRTVQQYQETQYF.

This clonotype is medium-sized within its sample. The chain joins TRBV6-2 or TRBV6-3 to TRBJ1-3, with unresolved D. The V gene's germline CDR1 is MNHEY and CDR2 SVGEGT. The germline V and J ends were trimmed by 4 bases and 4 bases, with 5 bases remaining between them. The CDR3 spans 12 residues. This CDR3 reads CASSFDGNTIYF. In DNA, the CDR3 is TGTGCCAGCAGTTTCGACGGAAACACCATATATTTT.

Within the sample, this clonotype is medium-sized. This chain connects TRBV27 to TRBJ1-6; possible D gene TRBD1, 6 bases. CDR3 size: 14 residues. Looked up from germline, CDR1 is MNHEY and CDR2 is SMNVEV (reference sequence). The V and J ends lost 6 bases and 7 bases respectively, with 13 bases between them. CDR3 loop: CASSGGQRNSPLHF. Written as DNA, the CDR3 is TGTGCCAGCAGCGGAGGACAGAGAAATTCACCCCTCCACTTT.

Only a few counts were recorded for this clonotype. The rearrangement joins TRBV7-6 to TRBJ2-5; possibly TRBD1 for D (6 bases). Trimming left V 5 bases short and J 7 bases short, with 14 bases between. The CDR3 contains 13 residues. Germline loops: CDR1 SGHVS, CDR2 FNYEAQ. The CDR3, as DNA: TGTGCCAGCAGCCCTACAGGGTTTAGGACCCAGTACTTC. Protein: CASSPTGFRTQYF.

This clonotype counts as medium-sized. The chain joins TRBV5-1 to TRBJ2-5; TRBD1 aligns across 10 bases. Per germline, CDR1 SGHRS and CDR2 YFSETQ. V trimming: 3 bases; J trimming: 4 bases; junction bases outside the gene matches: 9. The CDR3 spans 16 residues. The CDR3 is CASSSTGGRGRETQYF. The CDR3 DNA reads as TGCGCCAGCAGCTCGACAGGGGGCAGGGGTAGAGAGACCCAGTACTTC.

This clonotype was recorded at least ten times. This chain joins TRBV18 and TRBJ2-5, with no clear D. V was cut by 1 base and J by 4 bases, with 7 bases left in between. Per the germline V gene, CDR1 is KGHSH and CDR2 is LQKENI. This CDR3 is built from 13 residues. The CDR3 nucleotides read TGTGCCAGCTCACCACAGTTAGGAGAGACCCAGTACTTC. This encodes CASSPQLGETQYF.

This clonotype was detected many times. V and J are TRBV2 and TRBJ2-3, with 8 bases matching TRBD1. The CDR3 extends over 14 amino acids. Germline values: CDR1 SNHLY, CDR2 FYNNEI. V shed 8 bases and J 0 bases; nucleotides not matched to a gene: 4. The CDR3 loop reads CASQDRGSTDTQYF. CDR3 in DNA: TGTGCCAGCCAAGACAGGGGTAGCACAGATACGCAGTATTTT.

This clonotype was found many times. The CDR3 region has the DNA TGTGCCATCAACCCCGGGACTAGCGATTCTCTCGGCGAGCAGTACTTC. Protein: CAINPGTSDSLGEQYF. The chain employs TRBV10-3 and TRBJ2-7, with TRBD2 identical over 10 bases. The V and J ends lost 7 bases and 6 bases, in that order; junction bases with no gene match: 15. Germline loops: CDR1 ENHRY, CDR2 SYGVKD. The CDR3 is 16 residues long.

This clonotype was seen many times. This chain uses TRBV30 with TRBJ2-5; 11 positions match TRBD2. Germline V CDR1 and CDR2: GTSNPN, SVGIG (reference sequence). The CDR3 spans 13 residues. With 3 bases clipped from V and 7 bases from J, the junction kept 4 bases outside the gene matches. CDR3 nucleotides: TGTGCCTGGAGGGAACTAGCGGGAGTGACCCAGTACTTC. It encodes CAWRELAGVTQYF.

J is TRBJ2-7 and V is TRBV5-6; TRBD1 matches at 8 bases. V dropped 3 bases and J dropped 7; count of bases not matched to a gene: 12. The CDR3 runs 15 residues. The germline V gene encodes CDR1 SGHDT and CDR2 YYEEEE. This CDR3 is CASSYRGTGGWEQYV. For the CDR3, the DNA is TGTGCCAGCAGCTACCGGGGCACAGGGGGGTGGGAGCAGTACGTC.

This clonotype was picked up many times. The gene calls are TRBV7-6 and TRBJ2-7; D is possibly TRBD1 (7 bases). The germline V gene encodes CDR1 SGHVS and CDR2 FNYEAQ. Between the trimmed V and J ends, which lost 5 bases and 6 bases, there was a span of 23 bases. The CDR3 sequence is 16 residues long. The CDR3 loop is CASSPRGVTGTGEQYF. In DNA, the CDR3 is TGTGCCAGCAGCCCCAGGGGGGTTACCGGAACGGGCGAGCAGTACTTC.

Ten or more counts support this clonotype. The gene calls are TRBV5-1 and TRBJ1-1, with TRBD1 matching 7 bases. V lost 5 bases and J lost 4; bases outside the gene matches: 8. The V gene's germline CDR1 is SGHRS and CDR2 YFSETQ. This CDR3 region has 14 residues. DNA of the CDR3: TGCGCCAGCAGACGACAGGGTGCGGTCACTGAAGCTTTCTTT. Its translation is CASRRQGAVTEAFF.

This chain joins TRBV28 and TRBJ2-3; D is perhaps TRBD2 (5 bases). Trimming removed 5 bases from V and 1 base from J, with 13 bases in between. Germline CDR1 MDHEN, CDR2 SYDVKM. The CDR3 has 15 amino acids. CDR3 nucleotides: TGTGCCAGCAGTACTCCCGGAGCGGGCACAGATACGCAGTATTTT. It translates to CASSTPGAGTDTQYF.

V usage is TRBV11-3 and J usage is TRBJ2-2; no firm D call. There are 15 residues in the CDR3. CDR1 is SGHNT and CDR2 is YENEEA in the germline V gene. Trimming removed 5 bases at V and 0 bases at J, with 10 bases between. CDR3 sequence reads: CASSPAVANTGELFF. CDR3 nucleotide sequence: TGTGCCAGCAGCCCGGCGGTCGCGAACACCGGGGAGCTGTTTTTT.

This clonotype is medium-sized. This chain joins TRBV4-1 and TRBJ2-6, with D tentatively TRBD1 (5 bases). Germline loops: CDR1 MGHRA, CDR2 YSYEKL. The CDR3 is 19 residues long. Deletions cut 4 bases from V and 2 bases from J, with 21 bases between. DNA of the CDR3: TGCGCCAGCAGCCTCAGCATACAAGGGGTAAGGCCTGGGGCCAACGTCCTGACTTTC. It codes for CASSLSIQGVRPGANVLTF.

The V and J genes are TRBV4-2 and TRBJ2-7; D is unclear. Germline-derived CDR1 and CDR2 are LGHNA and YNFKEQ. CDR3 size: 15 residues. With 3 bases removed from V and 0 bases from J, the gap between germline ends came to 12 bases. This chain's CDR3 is CASSHGGQSSYEQYF. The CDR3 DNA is TGTGCCAGCAGCCATGGTGGTCAGAGCTCCTACGAGCAGTACTTC.

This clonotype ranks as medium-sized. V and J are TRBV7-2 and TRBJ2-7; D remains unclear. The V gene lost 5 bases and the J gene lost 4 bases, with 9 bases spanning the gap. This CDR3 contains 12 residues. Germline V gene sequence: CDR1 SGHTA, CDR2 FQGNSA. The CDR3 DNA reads TGTGCCAGCAGCCCCACATCATACGAGCAGTACTTC. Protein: CASSPTSYEQYF.

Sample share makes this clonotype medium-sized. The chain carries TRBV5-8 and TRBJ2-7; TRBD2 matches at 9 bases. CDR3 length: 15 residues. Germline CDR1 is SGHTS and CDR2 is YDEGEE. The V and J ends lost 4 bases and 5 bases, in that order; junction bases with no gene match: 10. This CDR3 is CASSSLGLARNEQYF. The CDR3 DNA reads TGTGCCAGCAGCAGTCTAGGACTAGCGAGGAACGAGCAGTACTTC.

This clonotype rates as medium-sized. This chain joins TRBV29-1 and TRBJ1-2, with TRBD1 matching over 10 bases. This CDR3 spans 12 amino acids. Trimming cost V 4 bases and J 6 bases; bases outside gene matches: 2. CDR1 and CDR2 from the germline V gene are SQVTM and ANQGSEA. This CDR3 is CSVGQGADGYTF. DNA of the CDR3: TGCAGCGTTGGACAGGGGGCGGATGGCTACACCTTC.

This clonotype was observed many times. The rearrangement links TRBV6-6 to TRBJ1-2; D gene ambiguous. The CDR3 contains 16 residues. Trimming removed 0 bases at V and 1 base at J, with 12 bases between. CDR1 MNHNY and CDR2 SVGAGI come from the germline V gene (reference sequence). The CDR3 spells CASSYSRGTNNYGYTF. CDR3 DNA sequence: TGTGCCAGCAGTTACTCCCGGGGTACGAATAACTATGGCTACACCTTC.

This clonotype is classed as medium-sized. The CDR3 sequence: CASSKDRGAYGYTF. The CDR3 nucleotides are TGCGCCAGCAGCAAGGACAGGGGAGCCTATGGCTACACCTTC. The gene calls are TRBV5-1 and TRBJ1-2; 9 bases agree with TRBD1. Unmatched junction bases numbered 5, after V lost 4 bases and J lost 4 bases. CDR1 is SGHRS and CDR2 is YFSETQ in the germline V gene. The CDR3 is made up of 14 amino acids.

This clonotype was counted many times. CDR3 sequence: CASSYRGGVGYTF. For the CDR3, the DNA is TGTGCCAGCAGTTACAGGGGAGGGGTAGGCTACACCTTC. J is TRBJ1-2 and V is TRBV6-5; possible D gene TRBD1, 5 bases. Germline V gene data show CDR1 as MNHEY and CDR2 as SVGAGI. Trimming shortened V by 2 bases and J by 8 bases, and 12 bases separated the two germline ends. CDR3 length equals 13 residues.

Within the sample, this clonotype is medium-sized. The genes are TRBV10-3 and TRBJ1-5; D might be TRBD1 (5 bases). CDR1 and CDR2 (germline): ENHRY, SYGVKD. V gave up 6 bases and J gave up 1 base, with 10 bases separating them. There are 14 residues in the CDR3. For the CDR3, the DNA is TGTGCCATCAGCGGGACGGCGAGCAATCAGCCCCAGCATTTT. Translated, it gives CAISGTASNQPQHF.

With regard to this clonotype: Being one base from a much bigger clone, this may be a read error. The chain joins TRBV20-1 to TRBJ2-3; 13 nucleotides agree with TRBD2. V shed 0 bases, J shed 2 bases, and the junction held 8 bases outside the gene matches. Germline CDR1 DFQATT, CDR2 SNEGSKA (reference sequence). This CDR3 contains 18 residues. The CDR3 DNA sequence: TGCAGTGCTAGAGATACTAGCGGGAGGGCCCGGGTCACAGATACGCAGTATTTT. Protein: CSARDTSGRARVTDTQYF.

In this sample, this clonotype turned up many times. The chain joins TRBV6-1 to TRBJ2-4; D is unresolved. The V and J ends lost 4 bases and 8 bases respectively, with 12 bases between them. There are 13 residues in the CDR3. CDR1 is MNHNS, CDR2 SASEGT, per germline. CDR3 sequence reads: CASSVTKGYIQYF. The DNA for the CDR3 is TGTGCCAGCAGTGTTACGAAGGGCTACATTCAGTACTTC.

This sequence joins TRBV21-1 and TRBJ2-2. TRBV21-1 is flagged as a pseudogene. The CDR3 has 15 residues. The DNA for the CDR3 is TGTGCCAGCAGCAAGCCCACTAATTCGGCCGGGGAGCTGTTTTTT. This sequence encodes CASSKPTNSAGELFF.

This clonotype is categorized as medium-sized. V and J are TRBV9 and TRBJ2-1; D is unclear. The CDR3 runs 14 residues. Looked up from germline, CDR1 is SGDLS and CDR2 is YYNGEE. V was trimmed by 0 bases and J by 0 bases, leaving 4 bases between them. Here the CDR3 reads CASSVGGSYNEQFF. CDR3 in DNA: TGTGCCAGCAGCGTAGGAGGCTCCTACAATGAGCAGTTCTTC. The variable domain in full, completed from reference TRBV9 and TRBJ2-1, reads DSGVTQTPKHLITATGQRVTLRCSPRSGDLSVYWYQQSLDQGLQFLIQYYNGEERAKGNILERFSAQQFPDLHSELNLSSLELGDSALYFCASSVGGSYNEQFFGPGTRLTVL.

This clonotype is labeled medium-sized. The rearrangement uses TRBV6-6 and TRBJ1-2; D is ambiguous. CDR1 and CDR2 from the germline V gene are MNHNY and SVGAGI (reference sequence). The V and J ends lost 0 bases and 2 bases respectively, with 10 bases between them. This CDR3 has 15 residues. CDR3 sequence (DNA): TGTGCCAGCAGTTACTCAACACAGACAAACTATGGCTACACCTTC. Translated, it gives CASSYSTQTNYGYTF.